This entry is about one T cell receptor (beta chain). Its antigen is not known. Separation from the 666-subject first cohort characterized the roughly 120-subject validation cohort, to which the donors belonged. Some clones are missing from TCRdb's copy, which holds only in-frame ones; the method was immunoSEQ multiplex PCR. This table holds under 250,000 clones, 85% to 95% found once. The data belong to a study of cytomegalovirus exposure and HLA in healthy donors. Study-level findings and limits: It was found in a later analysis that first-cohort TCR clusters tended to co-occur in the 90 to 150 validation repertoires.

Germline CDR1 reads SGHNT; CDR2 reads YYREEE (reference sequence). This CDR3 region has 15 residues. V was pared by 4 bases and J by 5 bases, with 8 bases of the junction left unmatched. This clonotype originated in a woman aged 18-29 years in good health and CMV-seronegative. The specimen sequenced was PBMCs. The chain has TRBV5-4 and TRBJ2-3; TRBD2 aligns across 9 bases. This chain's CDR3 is CASSTGLREGDTQYF. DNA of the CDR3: TGTGCCAGCAGCACAGGACTGCGGGAGGGAGATACGCAGTATTTT.